This T cell receptor (beta chain) was found in a study of T cell repertoires in cytomegalovirus infection. TCRdb independently ran MiXCR on the reads; one entry per CDR3 protein. The sample has more than 650,000 distinct CDR3 sequences; about 40% are singletons. V lost 1 base and J lost 0; bases outside the gene matches: 5. CDR3 length equals 16 residues. Germline V gene data show CDR1 as SGHTA and CDR2 as FQGNSA. The receptor was derived from a human donor in good health (CMV status not recorded). Some clones in this sample may be carry-over from other donors' samples. This rearrangement joins TRBV7-2 to TRBJ2-5, with TRBD2 matching 7 bases. Sequencing used PBMCs. Here the CDR3 reads CASSLVSSGDQETQYF. CDR3 sequence (DNA): TGTGCCAGCAGCTTAGTATCCAGCGGGGACCAAGAGACCCAGTACTTC.